This T cell receptor beta chain was obtained from a study of T cell responses to AZD1222 COVID-19 vaccine. Regarding the study as a whole: Possibly, clonal diversity was underestimated; donors were largely white British and included more females.

Turning to this clone: No antigen is known for it.

The method was immunoSEQ multiplex PCR; TCRdb's version includes in-frame clones alone and lacks a portion of them. The data hold about 130,000 clones, with over 80% observed a single time. The germline V gene encodes CDR1 SGHRS and CDR2 YFSETQ. The V gene lost 1 base and the J gene lost 8 bases, with 10 bases spanning the gap. This CDR3 contains 13 residues. The sample in question was peripheral blood, obtained 28 days after the second AZD1222 dose. The clonotype was recovered from an adult who received the AZD1222 COVID-19 vaccine. The rearrangement uses TRBV5-1 and TRBJ2-4, with D perhaps assigned TRBD1 or TRBD2 (6 bases each). CDR3 DNA sequence: TGCGCCAGCAGCTTGCCAGGGGAGGACATTCAGTACTTC. This gives the protein CASSLPGEDIQYF.